This TCR beta chain was documented in a study of shared clonotypes between healthy human individuals. Trimming removed 0 bases from V and 4 bases from J, with 4 bases in between. Germline loops: CDR1 ENHRY, CDR2 SYGVKD. This CDR3 has 13 amino acids. The genomic DNA of each subset was split evenly across several immunoSEQ plates. TCRdb keeps only in-frame clones here, not all; method: immunoSEQ multiplex PCR. The table shows about 1.1 million clones, with 77% occurring only once. Regarding the study as a whole: Four donors shared about 5% of their naive CD4 clonotypes.

Naive CD45RA+ and memory CD45RA-negative subsets were split from CD4+ cells. A remark on this clone: Its antigen is undetermined. The same CDR3 arises from other DNA sequences in this sample as well.

The chain uses TRBV10-3 and TRBJ1-5; D is unresolved. The TCR sequence derives from a man younger than 35 in good health. Some clones in this sample may be carry-over from other donors' samples. Sequenced input: memory CD4+ T cells from PBMCs. Subset: CD45RA-negative fraction. CDR3 amino acids: CAISESGNQPQHF. CDR3 coding DNA: TGTGCCATCAGTGAGTCGGGTAATCAGCCCCAGCATTTT.